The clone carrying this T cell receptor beta chain has a handful of counts. Its antigen is still unknown. Germline CDR1 SGHDT, CDR2 YYEEEE. The CDR3 is 14 amino acids. Deletions cut 4 bases from V and 5 bases from J, with 10 bases between. The record originates from a study of beta chain features in type 1 diabetes. Every single donor gave one heparinised blood draw, and these averaged about 110 mL. The authors sorted CD4+ naive, central memory, regulatory and stem cell-like memory cells via CD45RO/CCR7/CD25/CD127/CD95/CD27. What was sequenced were expressed TCRB transcripts, since all of the isolated RNA had been reverse transcribed. Here immunoSEQ multiplex PCR was the method, and the copy in TCRdb shows in-frame clones only, minus some. There are 600,000 or so clones in the sample; around 11% occur only once, and around 0.12% lies in the top ten. Overall study results and limits: TCRB CDR3s from Type 1 diabetes patients were moderately but significantly shorter in all four CD4+ subsets.

This receptor was obtained from a man aged 30 to 39 with type 1 diabetes. The sample consisted of naive CD4+ T cells from blood. The chain couples TRBV5-6 to TRBJ1-6, with unresolved D. The CDR3 bases are TGTGCCAGCAGCCGACCAACCAATAATTCACCCCTCCACTTT. This translates into CASSRPTNNSPLHF. The complete variable domain, with remaining parts taken from reference TRBV5-6 and TRBJ1-6, reads DAGVTQSPTHLIKTRGQQVTLRCSPKSGHDTVSWYQQALGQGPQFIFQYYEEEERQRGNFPDRFSGHQFPNYSSELNVNALLLGDSALYLCASSRPTNNSPLHFGNGTRLTVT.